This T cell receptor beta chain derives from a study of blood T cell repertoires in COVID-19. Study as a whole: Some COVID-19 samples were acute and others convalescent; all came from the United States, Italy and Spain. T cells, B-cell-depleted T cells, or PBMCs supplied cDNA or gDNA.

As processed by the authors: Nucleated cell number was recorded as an estimate derived from reference gene primer amplification. Clones were sequenced by immunoSEQ multiplex PCR, and TCRdb holds only the in-frame ones, with some missing. From that table come the V and J calls and clone size; the DNA was used to work out D and trimming. The sample lists roughly 53,000 clones; approximately 90% were seen once. The receptor comes from a middle-aged man with active COVID-19. The sequenced material came from peripheral blood.

The CDR3 nucleotides are TGTGCCAGCAGCGGGGGGACTAGCTCCTACGAGCAGTACTTC. Amino acids: CASSGGTSSYEQYF. The V call is TRBV9, the J call TRBJ2-7, with 8 nucleotides matching TRBD2. Trimming removed 3 bases from V and 0 bases from J; junction bases left unmatched: 2. CDR3 length equals 14 residues. From germline, CDR1 is SGDLS and CDR2 YYNGEE.